Following are 17 T cell receptor beta chains from one sample sequenced in a study of glioma-infiltrating T cells. Using RNA template, CDR3s of TCR alpha and beta were amplified with iRepertoire arm-PCR. TCRdb used MiXCR to reprocess the multiplex PCR reads, holding one entry per CDR3 protein. This table holds more than 300,000 distinct CDR3 sequences, roughly two fifths found once. Sequenced material: glioma tissue, nonneoplastic brain tissue, or PBMCs (not recorded which). All receptors derive from a human donor with low-grade glioma or glioblastoma, undergoing nonglioma brain surgery, or in good health (not recorded which).

This sequence joins TRBV12-3 or TRBV12-4 and TRBJ2-7, with 9 bases fitting TRBD1. V gave up 4 bases and J gave up 5 bases; unmatched junction bases: 9. This CDR3 spans 15 amino acids. The CDR3 protein is CASSSHDRGVNEQYF. CDR3 DNA: TGTGCCAGCAGTTCCCACGACAGGGGGGTAAACGAGCAGTACTTC.

Points on this clonotype: At one end the junction does not follow the germline gene, possibly because of a read error. The DNA of the CDR3 is TGTACCACCAGCAGAGATCCGGGTTTCGAGCAGTACTTC. The encoded protein is CTTSRDPGFEQYF. The chain carries TRBV15 and TRBJ2-7; D ambiguous. CDR1 is LNHNV and CDR2 is YYDKDF in the germline V gene (reference sequence). The CDR3 is 13 amino acids. The full variable domain, completed using reference TRBV15 and TRBJ2-7, is DAMVIQNPRYQVTQFGKPVTLSCSQTLNHNVMYWYQQKSSQAPKLLFHYYDKDFNNEADTPDNFQSRRPNTSFCFLDIRSPGLGDTAMYLCTTSRDPGFEQYFGPGTRLTVT.

The chain carries TRBV7-2 and TRBJ1-2, with D possibly being TRBD1 (6 bases). V was clipped by 5 bases and J by 8 bases, with 18 bases between them. This CDR3 has 14 amino acids. In germline, CDR1 is SGHTA, CDR2 FQGNSA. The CDR3 is CASSLSTGNWGYTF. The CDR3 region has the DNA TGTGCCAGCAGCCTATCAACAGGGAATTGGGGCTACACCTTC. The whole variable domain, remainder taken from reference TRBV7-2 and TRBJ1-2, is GAGVSQSPSNKVTEKGKDVELRCDPISGHTALYWYRQSLGQGLEFLIYFQGNSAPDKSGLPSDRFSAERTGGSVSTLTIQRTQQEDSAVYLCASSLSTGNWGYTFGSGTRLTVV.

This clonotype has at least ten counts. The chain has TRBV4-2 and TRBJ2-3; no definite D call. Looked up from germline, CDR1 is LGHNA and CDR2 is YNFKEQ. The CDR3 is 14 amino acids. V was shortened by 0 bases and J by 2 bases, with 6 bases between the two germline ends. The CDR3 protein is CASSQDAHTDTQYF. The CDR3 DNA follows: TGTGCCAGCAGCCAAGACGCACACACAGATACGCAGTATTTT.

In DNA, the CDR3 is TGCGCCAGCAGCAAGCAGGGTAAACTGTTTTTT. Translated, it gives CASSKQGKLFF. The rearrangement uses TRBV4-3 and TRBJ1-4, with a weak D call TRBD1 (5 bases). CDR1 is LGHNA, CDR2 YSLEER, per germline. V lost 5 bases to trimming and J lost 11 bases, with 9 bases between them. The CDR3 is 11 amino acids.

A word on this clonotype: A read error may be the cause here, since a much bigger clone is one base away. The chain recombines TRBV20-1 with TRBJ1-6; 8 bases map to TRBD1. Germline V gene data show CDR1 as DFQATT and CDR2 as SNEGSKA (reference sequence). The CDR3 sequence is 12 residues long. CDR3: CSAPDRDSPLNF. In DNA form, the CDR3 reads TGCAGTGCTCCGGACAGGGATTCACCCCTCAACTTT.

This clonotype was recorded at least ten times. CDR3 sequence reads: CSARDVGLNQPQHF. In DNA, the CDR3 is TGCAGTGCTAGAGATGTGGGACTCAATCAGCCCCAGCATTTT. V usage is TRBV20-1 and J usage is TRBJ1-5; possible D gene TRBD1, 5 bases. This CDR3 contains 14 residues. Germline values: CDR1 DFQATT, CDR2 SNEGSKA (reference sequence). Trimming stripped 0 bases from V and 3 bases from J, with 9 bases between.

On this clonotype: A single base separates this from a much larger clone, so it may be a read error. This rearrangement joins TRBV28 to TRBJ2-7; no definite D call. The CDR3 loop spans 10 amino acids. Trimming stripped 10 bases from V and 5 bases from J, with 9 bases between. Germline CDR1 MDHEN, CDR2 SYDVKM. Here the CDR3 reads CATRAHEQYF. DNA for the CDR3: TGTGCCACCCGGGCCCACGAGCAGTACTTC.

This clonotype was recorded a few times. The chain carries TRBV28 and TRBJ2-5; tentatively, D is TRBD1 or TRBD2 (7 bases each). CDR1 is MDHEN and CDR2 is SYDVKM in the germline V gene. This CDR3 contains 15 residues. V lost 6 bases and J 5 bases, leaving 19 bases between the germline ends. The CDR3 protein is CASSSRGGGEETQYF. CDR3 in DNA: TGTGCCAGCAGCTCCCGGGGAGGGGGCGAGGAGACCCAGTACTTC. Full variable domain (remainder filled in from reference TRBV28 and TRBJ2-5): DVKVTQSSRYLVKRTGEKVFLECVQDMDHENMFWYRQDPGLGLRLIYFSYDVKMKEKGDIPEGYSVSREKKERFSLILESASTNQTSMYLCASSSRGGGEETQYFGPGTRLLVL.

About this clonotype itself: One end of the junction is discordant with germline, which a read error may explain. The genes are TRBV29-1 and TRBJ1-2; D is unclear. Germline lookup yields CDR1 SQVTM and CDR2 ANQGSEA. This CDR3 comprises 10 residues. The CDR3 DNA follows: TGCAGCGTTGACATCCCCTTTTTTTCTTTC. Translation: CSVDIPFFSF.

This clonotype was found many times. This CDR3 is CASSLYREDNSPLHF. For the CDR3, the DNA is TGTGCCAGCAGTTTATACAGGGAGGATAATTCACCCCTCCACTTT. The rearrangement uses TRBV27 and TRBJ1-6; D is perhaps TRBD1 (6 bases). Germline V gene lookup returns CDR1 MNHEY and CDR2 SMNVEV (reference sequence). There are 15 residues in the CDR3. With 1 base removed from V and 5 bases from J, the gap between germline ends came to 9 bases.

This clonotype has ten or more counts. The rearrangement uses TRBV20-1 and TRBJ2-5; weak D call: TRBD2 (5 bases). In germline, CDR1 is DFQATT, CDR2 SNEGSKA (reference sequence). The CDR3 runs 13 residues. The V end lost 1 base, the J end lost 4 bases, and 10 bases lay between the germline ends. The CDR3 DNA follows: TGCAGTGCTAGAGCGGACTTTATAGAGACCCAGTACTTC. Protein: CSARADFIETQYF.

The V gene is TRBV2, the J gene TRBJ2-1; no clear D. Between the trimmed V and J ends, which lost 4 bases and 2 bases, there was a span of 3 bases. The CDR3 is 12 residues long. Germline loops: CDR1 SNHLY, CDR2 FYNNEI. This chain's CDR3 is CASSAAYNEQFF. Written as DNA, the CDR3 is TGTGCCAGCAGTGCGGCCTACAATGAGCAGTTCTTC.

This clonotype appeared many times. The gene calls are TRBV6-1 and TRBJ2-1; D not resolved. The CDR3 has 13 amino acids. V shed 4 bases and J shed 5 bases, with 9 bases lying between them. CDR1 is MNHNS and CDR2 is SASEGT in the germline V gene. CDR3 sequence: CASSVGSNNEQFF. CDR3 coding DNA: TGTGCCAGCAGTGTAGGCAGCAACAATGAGCAGTTCTTC.

The table lists this clonotype with a few counts. The chain carries TRBV6-2 or TRBV6-3 and TRBJ2-7, with TRBD2 as a possible D gene (6 bases). Germline V CDR1 and CDR2: MNHEY, SVGEGT. The CDR3 is 14 amino acids. Trimming cost V 5 bases and J 5 bases, with 16 bases left between them. The CDR3, as DNA: TGTGCCAGCAGTCCGGGACTGAGTGGCCACGAGCAGTACTTC. This codes for CASSPGLSGHEQYF.

The V gene is TRBV28, the J gene TRBJ1-5; TRBD1 is a possible D gene (5 bases). This CDR3 comprises 13 residues. The germline V gene has CDR1 MDHEN and CDR2 SYDVKM. V was cut by 7 bases and J by 2 bases, with 9 bases left in between. CDR3 amino acids: CASIGGRNQPQHF. CDR3 bases: TGTGCCAGCATCGGGGGTCGCAATCAGCCCCAGCATTTT.

This chain connects TRBV11-1 to TRBJ2-1; 9 bases agree with TRBD2. Germline CDR1 and CDR2: SGHAT and FQDESV (reference sequence). V shed 5 bases, J shed 5 bases, and the junction held 10 bases outside the gene matches. The CDR3 covers 16 residues. The chain's CDR3 is CASSDPGLAPNNEQFF. CDR3 DNA: TGTGCCAGCAGCGATCCGGGACTAGCACCAAACAATGAGCAGTTCTTC.